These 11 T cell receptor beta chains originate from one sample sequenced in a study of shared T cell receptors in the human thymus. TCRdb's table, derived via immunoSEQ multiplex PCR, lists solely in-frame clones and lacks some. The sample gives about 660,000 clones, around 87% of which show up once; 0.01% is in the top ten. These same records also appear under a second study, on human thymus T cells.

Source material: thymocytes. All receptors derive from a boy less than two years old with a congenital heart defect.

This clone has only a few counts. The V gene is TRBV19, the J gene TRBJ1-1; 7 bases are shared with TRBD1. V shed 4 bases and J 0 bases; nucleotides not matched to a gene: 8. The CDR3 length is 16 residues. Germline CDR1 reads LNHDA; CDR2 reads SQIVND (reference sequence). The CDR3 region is CASSTIHGTVNTEAFF. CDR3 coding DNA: TGTGCCAGTAGTACGATCCACGGGACAGTGAACACTGAAGCTTTCTTT. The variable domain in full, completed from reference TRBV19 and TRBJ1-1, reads DGGITQSPKYLFRKEGQNVTLSCEQNLNHDAMYWYRQDPGQGLRLIYYSQIVNDFQKGDIAEGYSVSREKKESFPLTVTSAQKNPTAFYLCASSTIHGTVNTEAFFGQGTRLTVV.

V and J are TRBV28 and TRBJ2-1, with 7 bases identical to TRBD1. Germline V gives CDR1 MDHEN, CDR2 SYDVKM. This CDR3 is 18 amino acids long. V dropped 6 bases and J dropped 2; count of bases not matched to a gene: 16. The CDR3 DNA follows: TGTGCCAGCAGACCAGACGGACAGGACGAAAAGCCCTACAATGAGCAGTTCTTC. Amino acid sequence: CASRPDGQDEKPYNEQFF.

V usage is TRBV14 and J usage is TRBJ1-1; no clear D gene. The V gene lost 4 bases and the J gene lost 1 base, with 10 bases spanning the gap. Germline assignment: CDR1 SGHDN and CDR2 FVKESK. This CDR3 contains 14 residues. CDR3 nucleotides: TGTGCCAGCAGCCCTCAGGTCCCGAACACTGAAGCTTTCTTT. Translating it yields CASSPQVPNTEAFF.

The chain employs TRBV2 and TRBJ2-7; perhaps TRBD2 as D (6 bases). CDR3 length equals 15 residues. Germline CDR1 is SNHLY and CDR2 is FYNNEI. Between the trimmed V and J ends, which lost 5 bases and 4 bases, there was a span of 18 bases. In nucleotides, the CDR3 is TGTGCCAGCAGTTTAGGGGACTCCTGGGGATACGAGCAGTACTTC. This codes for CASSLGDSWGYEQYF.

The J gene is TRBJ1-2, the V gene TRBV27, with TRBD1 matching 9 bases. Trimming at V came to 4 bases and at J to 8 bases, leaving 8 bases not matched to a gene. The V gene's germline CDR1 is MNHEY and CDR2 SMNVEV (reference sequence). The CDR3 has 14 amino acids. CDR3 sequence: CASSSGTGSGGYTF. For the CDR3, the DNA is TGTGCCAGCAGTTCCGGGACAGGGTCTGGAGGCTACACCTTC.

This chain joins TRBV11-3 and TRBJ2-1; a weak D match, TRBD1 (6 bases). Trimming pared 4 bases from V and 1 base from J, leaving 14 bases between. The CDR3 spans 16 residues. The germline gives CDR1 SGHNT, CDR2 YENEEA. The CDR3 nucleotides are TGTGCCAGCAGCTCAACAGGGCAGGTATCCTACAATGAGCAGTTCTTC. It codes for CASSSTGQVSYNEQFF.

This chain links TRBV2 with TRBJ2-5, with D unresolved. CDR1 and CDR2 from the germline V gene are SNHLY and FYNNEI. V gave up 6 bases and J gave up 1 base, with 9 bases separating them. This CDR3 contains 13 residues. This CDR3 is CASRAEGQETQYF. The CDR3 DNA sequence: TGTGCCAGCAGGGCGGAAGGCCAAGAGACCCAGTACTTC.

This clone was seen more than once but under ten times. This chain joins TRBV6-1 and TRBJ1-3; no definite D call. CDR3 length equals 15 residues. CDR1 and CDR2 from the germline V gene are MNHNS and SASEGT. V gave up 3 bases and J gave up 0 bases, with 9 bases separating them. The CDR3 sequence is CASSDPNSSGNTIYF. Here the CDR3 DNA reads TGTGCCAGCAGTGACCCTAATTCCTCTGGAAACACCATATATTTT.

The CDR3 is CASSFLKVAPTDTQYF. CDR3 nucleotide sequence: TGCGCCAGCAGTTTCCTGAAGGTAGCTCCCACAGATACGCAGTATTTT. The chain carries TRBV10-2 and TRBJ2-3; D is unclear. The ends were cut back, 5 bases at V and 2 bases at J, with 17 bases in the middle. CDR1 is WSHSY, CDR2 SAAADI, per germline. This CDR3 is built from 16 residues.

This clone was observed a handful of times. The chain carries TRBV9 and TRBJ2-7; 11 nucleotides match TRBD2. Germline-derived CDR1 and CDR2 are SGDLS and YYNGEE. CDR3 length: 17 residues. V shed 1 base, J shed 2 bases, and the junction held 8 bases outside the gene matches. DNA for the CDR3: TGTGCCAGCAGCGTAACCCCTCTAGCGGGAGGAACCTACGAGCAGTACTTC. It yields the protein CASSVTPLAGGTYEQYF.

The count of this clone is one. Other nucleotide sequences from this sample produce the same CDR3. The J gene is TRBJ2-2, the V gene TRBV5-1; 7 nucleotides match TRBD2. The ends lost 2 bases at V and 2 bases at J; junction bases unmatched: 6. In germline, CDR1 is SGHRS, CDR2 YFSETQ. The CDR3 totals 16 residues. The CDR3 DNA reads TGCGCCAGCAGCTTCGGGGGGACTGTAAACACCGGGGAGCTGTTTTTT. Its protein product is CASSFGGTVNTGELFF.